This T cell receptor beta chain was sequenced for a study of cytomegalovirus exposure and HLA in healthy donors. Study-wide background: Earlier, approximately 190 million T cells were analyzed, and 90 million to 120 million unique TCR beta sequences were found among them. Study conclusions and caveats: What a later analysis reportedly showed was that an Asian-associated ancestry cluster had fewer N-insertions than the roughly 700-donor mean.

Notes on this clone: Antigen specificity is unknown.

Both 60 Vbeta primers and 13 Jbeta primers went into the PCR. TCRdb keeps only in-frame clones here, not all; method: immunoSEQ multiplex PCR. The sample lists over 200,000 clones, approximately 84% occurring once. Germline CDR1 SGHNT, CDR2 YENEEA. There are 16 residues in the CDR3. Losses at the gene ends were 6 bases for V and 2 bases for J; bases not matched to a gene: 6. The source of this sequence is a woman in her thirties or forties in good health and CMV-seronegative. The V call is TRBV11-3, the J call TRBJ2-2, with 10 nucleotides matching TRBD2. The sequenced sample was PBMCs. The CDR3 DNA sequence: TGTGCCAGCAGAAGACTAGCGGGCCTAAACACCGGGGAGCTGTTTTTT. Translation gives CASRRLAGLNTGELFF.